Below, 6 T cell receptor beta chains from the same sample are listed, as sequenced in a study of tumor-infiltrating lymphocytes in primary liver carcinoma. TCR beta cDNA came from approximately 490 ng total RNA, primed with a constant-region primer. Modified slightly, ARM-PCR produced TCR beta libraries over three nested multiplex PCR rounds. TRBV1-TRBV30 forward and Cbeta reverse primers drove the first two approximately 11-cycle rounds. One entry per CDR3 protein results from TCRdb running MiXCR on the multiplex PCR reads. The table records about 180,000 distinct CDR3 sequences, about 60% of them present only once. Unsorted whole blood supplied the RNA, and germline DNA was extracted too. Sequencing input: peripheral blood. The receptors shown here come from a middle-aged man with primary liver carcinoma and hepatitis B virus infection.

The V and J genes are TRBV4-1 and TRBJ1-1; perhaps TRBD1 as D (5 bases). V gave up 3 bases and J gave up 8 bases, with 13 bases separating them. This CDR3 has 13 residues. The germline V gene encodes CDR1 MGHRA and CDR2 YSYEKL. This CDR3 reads CASSQPAGTEAFF. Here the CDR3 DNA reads TGCGCCAGCAGCCAGCCCGCCGGGACGGAAGCTTTCTTT.

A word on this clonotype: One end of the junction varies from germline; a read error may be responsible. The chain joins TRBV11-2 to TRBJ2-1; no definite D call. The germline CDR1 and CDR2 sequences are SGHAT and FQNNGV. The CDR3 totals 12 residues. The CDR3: CASSLGPIDQSF. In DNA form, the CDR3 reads TGTGCCAGCAGCTTAGGGCCAATTGACCAGTCCTTC.

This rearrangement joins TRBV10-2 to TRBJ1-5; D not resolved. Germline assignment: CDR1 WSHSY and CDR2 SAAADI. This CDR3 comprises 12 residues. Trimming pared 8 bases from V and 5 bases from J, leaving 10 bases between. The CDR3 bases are TGCGCCAGCTCGGACGGAGATCAGCCCCAGCATTTT. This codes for CASSDGDQPQHF.

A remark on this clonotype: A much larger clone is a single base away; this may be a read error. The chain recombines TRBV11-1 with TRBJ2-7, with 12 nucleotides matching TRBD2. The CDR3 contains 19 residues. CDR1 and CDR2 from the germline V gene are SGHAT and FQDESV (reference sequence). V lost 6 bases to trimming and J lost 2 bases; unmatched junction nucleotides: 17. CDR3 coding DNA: TGTGCCAGCAGTTCAGTCCTAGCGGGAGGGCTAAATGACCCCTACGAGCAGTACTTC. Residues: CASSSVLAGGLNDPYEQYF. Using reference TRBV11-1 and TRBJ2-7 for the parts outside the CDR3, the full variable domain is EAEVAQSPRYKITEKSQAVAFWCDPISGHATLYWYRQILGQGPELLVQFQDESVVDDSQLPKDRFSAERLKGVDSTLKIQPAELGDSAMYLCASSSVLAGGLNDPYEQYFGPGTRLTVT.

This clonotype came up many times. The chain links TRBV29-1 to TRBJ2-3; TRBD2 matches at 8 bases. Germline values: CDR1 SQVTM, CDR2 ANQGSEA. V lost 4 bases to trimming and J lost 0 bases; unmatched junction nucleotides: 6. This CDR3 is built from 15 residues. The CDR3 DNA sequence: TGCAGCGTTGTACTGGCTAGCGGGAGCACAGATACGCAGTATTTT. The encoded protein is CSVVLASGSTDTQYF.

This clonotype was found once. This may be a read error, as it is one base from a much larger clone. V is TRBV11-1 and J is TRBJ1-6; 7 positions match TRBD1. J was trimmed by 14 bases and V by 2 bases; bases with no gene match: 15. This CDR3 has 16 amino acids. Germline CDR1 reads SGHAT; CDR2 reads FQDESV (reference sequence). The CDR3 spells CASSLTLGQSLGSLHF. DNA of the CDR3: TGTGCCAGCAGCTTAACCTTGGGACAGAGCCTGGGGTCCCTCCACTTT. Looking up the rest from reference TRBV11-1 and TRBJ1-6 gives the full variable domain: EAEVAQSPRYKITEKSQAVAFWCDPISGHATLYWYRQILGQGPELLVQFQDESVVDDSQLPKDRFSAERLKGVDSTLKIQPAELGDSAMYLCASSLTLGQSLGSLHFGNGTRLTVT.